This T cell receptor beta chain was sequenced in a study of cytomegalovirus exposure and HLA in healthy donors. The PCR ran on 60 Vbeta and 13 Jbeta primers. Libraries were prepared by immunoSEQ multiplex PCR; TCRdb keeps only in-frame clonotypes and omits some of them. The table shows 180,000 or so clones, with around three quarters occurring only once. Comments on this clone: Its antigen is currently unknown.

General observations from the study: A missense DCLRE1C variant was associated with V- and J-gene trimming of TCR beta chains in a later analysis, and an independent cohort replicated the association. Several of the most significant clusters appeared linked to common viral pathogens, based on a later analysis. The study labeled about 160 TCR beta chains cytomegalovirus-associated.

V gave up 6 bases and J gave up 5 bases; unmatched junction bases: 9. Germline V gene sequence: CDR1 LNHDA, CDR2 SQIVND (reference sequence). This CDR3 region has 14 residues. Specimen: PBMCs. This clonotype was sampled from a woman in her fifties or sixties in good health and CMV-seronegative. The chain employs TRBV19 and TRBJ2-5, with 7 bases that match TRBD2. DNA for the CDR3: TGTGCCAGTAGGGTAGCGGGCTCCGGGGAGACCCAGTACTTC. Translated: CASRVAGSGETQYF.